The 12 T cell receptor beta chains given below trace back to one sample, sequenced in a study of neoadjuvant anti-PD-1 for oral cavity cancer. The sample's time point: after neoadjuvant nivolumab, at surgical resection. Sequenced by immunoSEQ multiplex PCR; TCRdb stores in-frame clones only, minus some. The sample records some 15,000 clones, 76% being singletons. This sample comprised PBMCs, obtained after nivolumab (anti-PD-1) treatment. The receptors here all came from a person aged 35 to 85 with oral cavity squamous cell carcinoma.

This chain links TRBV5-4 with TRBJ1-4; 9 nucleotides align to TRBD1. The germline CDR1 and CDR2 sequences are SGHNT and YYREEE (reference sequence). J was trimmed by 5 bases and V by 4 bases; bases with no gene match: 3. This CDR3 region has 14 residues. CDR3 sequence (DNA): TGTGCCAGCAGCCGGGACAGGGCGAATGAAAAACTGTTTTTT. Translated: CASSRDRANEKLFF.

This chain links TRBV11-1 with TRBJ2-1, with 14 bases that match TRBD2. In germline, CDR1 is SGHAT, CDR2 FQDESV (reference sequence). This CDR3 has 19 residues. Losses at the gene ends were 4 bases for V and 2 bases for J; bases not matched to a gene: 10. The CDR3, as DNA: TGTGCCAGCAGCTCGACGACTAGCGGGAGGGGGGGCCCCTACAATGAGCAGTTCTTC. Translating it yields CASSSTTSGRGGPYNEQFF.

The chain carries TRBV6-5 and TRBJ2-5, with 10 bases fitting TRBD1. Germline V gives CDR1 MNHEY, CDR2 SVGAGI. The junction had 8 bases not matched to a gene; V was cut back by 5 bases and J by 5 bases. The CDR3 totals 15 residues. The chain's CDR3 is CASSQGQGRTETQYF. The DNA of the CDR3 is TGTGCCAGCAGTCAGGGACAGGGGAGGACGGAGACCCAGTACTTC.

This clone occurred a few times. The chain recombines TRBV19 with TRBJ1-1, with D possibly being TRBD1 (6 bases). This CDR3 spans 14 amino acids. CDR1 is LNHDA and CDR2 is SQIVND in the germline V gene (reference sequence). V lost 3 bases and J 1 base, leaving 9 bases between the germline ends. CDR3 bases: TGTGCCAGTAGTATTTCAGGGGCGAACACTGAAGCTTTCTTT. This translates into CASSISGANTEAFF.

The chain couples TRBV5-4 to TRBJ2-7; 10 bases are a match to TRBD1. The V segment lost 4 bases and the J segment 4 bases; nucleotides outside the gene matches: 8. CDR1 and CDR2 (germline): SGHNT, YYREEE (reference sequence). CDR3 length: 15 residues. CDR3 DNA sequence: TGTGCCAGCAGCACAGGACAGGGGGGAATTTACGAGCAGTACTTC. Amino acids: CASSTGQGGIYEQYF.

The gene calls are TRBV7-3 and TRBJ2-2; weak D call: TRBD1 (6 bases). The ends were cut back, 5 bases at V and 6 bases at J, with 10 bases in the middle. The CDR3 has 13 residues. In germline, CDR1 is SGHTA, CDR2 FQGTGA. CDR3 protein: CASSQDRPGELFF. In nucleotides, the CDR3 is TGTGCCAGCAGCCAGGACAGACCCGGGGAGCTGTTTTTT. The full variable domain, in which reference TRBV7-3 and TRBJ2-2 provide the parts outside the CDR3, is GAGVSQTPSNKVTEKGKYVELRCDPISGHTALYWYRQSLGQGPEFLIYFQGTGAADDSGLPNDRFFAVRPEGSVSTLKIQRTERGDSAVYLCASSQDRPGELFFGEGSRLTVL.

The chain couples TRBV7-9 to TRBJ2-2; TRBD2 matches 9 bases. This CDR3 has 15 residues. Per germline, CDR1 SEHNR and CDR2 FQNEAQ (reference sequence). Losses at the gene ends were 6 bases for V and 2 bases for J; bases not matched to a gene: 4. The CDR3 sequence: CASSSGSGNTGELFF. The CDR3 DNA sequence: TGTGCCAGCAGTAGCGGGAGTGGAAACACCGGGGAGCTGTTTTTT.

The rearrangement joins TRBV6-5 to TRBJ2-3, with 8 bases aligning to TRBD2. Looked up from germline, CDR1 is MNHEY and CDR2 is SVGAGI. CDR3 size: 14 residues. The trim removed 5 bases at V and 5 bases at J, leaving 6 bases unmatched. CDR3 bases: TGTGCCAGCAGTGAAGGGGGACTAGGAGATACGCAGTATTTT. This sequence encodes CASSEGGLGDTQYF.

The V call is TRBV30, the J call TRBJ1-2; D unresolved. Germline V gene lookup returns CDR1 GTSNPN and CDR2 SVGIG (reference sequence). The CDR3 is made up of 13 amino acids. V was trimmed by 2 bases and J by 4 bases, leaving 11 bases between them. CDR3 amino acids: CAWSSLRSYGYTF. For the CDR3, the DNA is TGTGCCTGGAGTAGCCTGCGAAGCTATGGCTACACCTTC.

This clone was observed once. J is TRBJ2-7 and V is TRBV29-1; 8 bases are shared with TRBD2. The CDR3 runs to 13 residues. V lost 7 bases and J lost 0; bases outside the gene matches: 5. Per the germline V gene, CDR1 is SQVTM and CDR2 is ANQGSEA. CDR3 protein: CSGRSGGSYEQYF. Here the CDR3 DNA reads TGCAGCGGGAGGAGCGGGGGCTCCTACGAGCAGTACTTC.

This chain links TRBV10-3 with TRBJ1-5, with a possible D match to TRBD1 (5 bases). Germline values: CDR1 ENHRY, CDR2 SYGVKD. This CDR3 has 15 amino acids. The V end lost 10 bases, the J end lost 1 base, and 17 bases lay between the germline ends. The CDR3, as DNA: TGTGCCACCACCGGAGGGACGGAGAGCAATCAGCCCCAGCATTTT. Its protein product is CATTGGTESNQPQHF.

The chain has TRBV7-9 and TRBJ2-5; D perhaps matches TRBD2 (6 bases). CDR1 and CDR2 (germline): SEHNR, FQNEAQ (reference sequence). Deletions cut 5 bases from V and 7 bases from J, with 11 bases between. The CDR3 is 12 amino acids. Here the CDR3 reads CASSPLGGTQYF. The CDR3 nucleotides are TGTGCCAGCAGCCCCCTGGGGGGGACCCAGTACTTC.